This TCR beta chain emerged from a study of T cell responses to AZD1222 COVID-19 vaccine. Study-wide results and limits: Close to half of spike-specific TCRs reportedly recognize unmutated variant regions. CD4 TCRs linked to vaccination spanned spike, dominating at 160-218 and 743-854. No repertoire was sampled before or during the peak T cell response, only after it.

Second-dose schedules of about 4 or about 12 weeks were combined. Only in-frame clones appear in the TCRdb table, and some are missing; sequencing was by immunoSEQ multiplex PCR. The top ten hold roughly 6.1% of the sample, which has some 140,000 clones, around 90% seen once. As regards this clone: The antigen is not known.

The CDR3 contains 15 residues. The germline CDR1 and CDR2 sequences are SQVTM and ANQGSEA. The V and J ends lost 4 bases and 1 base, in that order; junction bases with no gene match: 7. The chain recombines TRBV29-1 with TRBJ1-1, with 9 bases identical to TRBD1. The receptor's source is an adult who received the AZD1222 COVID-19 vaccine. The sample consisted of peripheral blood, taken 28 days after the second AZD1222 dose. The CDR3 spells CSVGGQGSGNTEAFF. The CDR3 region has the DNA TGCAGCGTTGGGGGACAGGGTTCGGGGAACACTGAAGCTTTCTTT.